These 27 T cell receptor beta chains originate from one sample sequenced in a study of T cells in localized non-small cell lung cancer. Assay used: immunoSEQ multiplex PCR; TCRdb lists only in-frame clones, some missing. Of some 850 clones in the sample, 24% were seen once. The sequences come from lung tumor tissue, collected before any cancer treatment. The receptor set was obtained from a female donor at least 60 years old with stage I lung adenocarcinoma.

This clone was seen a few times. The chain combines TRBV28 with TRBJ1-1, with TRBD1 matching over 7 bases. The J segment lost 6 bases and the V segment lost 5 bases, leaving 18 bases of the junction unmatched. The length of the CDR3 is 17 residues. The V gene's germline CDR1 is MDHEN and CDR2 SYDVKM. CDR3 sequence: CASSPLDRDRYGAEAFF. The CDR3 coding sequence is TGTGCCAGCAGTCCACTTGACAGGGATAGGTACGGCGCTGAAGCTTTCTTT. The variable domain in full, with the rest retrieved from reference TRBV28 and TRBJ1-1, is DVKVTQSSRYLVKRTGEKVFLECVQDMDHENMFWYRQDPGLGLRLIYFSYDVKMKEKGDIPEGYSVSREKKERFSLILESASTNQTSMYLCASSPLDRDRYGAEAFFGQGTRLTVV.

The chain recombines TRBV29-1 with TRBJ1-1; D gene ambiguous. The CDR3 spans 12 residues. The V end lost 0 bases, the J end lost 5 bases, and 7 bases lay between the germline ends. Germline V gene data show CDR1 as SQVTM and CDR2 as ANQGSEA. CDR3 sequence reads: CSVEDRVTEAFF. CDR3 nucleotide sequence: TGCAGCGTTGAAGATAGGGTAACTGAAGCTTTCTTT.

The rearrangement uses TRBV19 and TRBJ2-1, with TRBD2 matching over 12 bases. Germline loops: CDR1 LNHDA, CDR2 SQIVND (reference sequence). With 6 bases clipped from V and 4 bases from J, the junction kept 1 base outside the gene matches. The CDR3 contains 14 residues. In DNA, the CDR3 is TGTGCCAGTAGGACTAGCGGGAGTTACAATGAGCAGTTCTTC. It encodes CASRTSGSYNEQFF.

CDR3 in amino acids: CSVELPRDDYGYTF. As DNA, the CDR3 is TGCAGCGTTGAACTGCCCCGGGACGACTATGGCTACACCTTC. This chain connects TRBV29-1 to TRBJ1-2, with D possibly TRBD1 on 5 matching bases. The germline V gene has CDR1 SQVTM and CDR2 ANQGSEA. With 2 bases removed from V and 3 bases from J, the gap between germline ends came to 13 bases. The CDR3 runs 14 residues.

The chain employs TRBV6-8 and TRBJ2-7; 9 bases align to TRBD1. Germline-derived CDR1 and CDR2 are MNHGY and SAAAGT. V dropped 7 bases and J dropped 3; count of bases not matched to a gene: 7. This CDR3 comprises 14 residues. The CDR3 sequence is CASIPGQGYYEQYV. For the CDR3, the DNA is TGTGCCAGCATTCCGGGACAGGGATACTACGAGCAGTACGTC.

This clone was recorded a few times. The J gene is TRBJ2-3, the V gene TRBV12-5, with 13 bases identical to TRBD2. The CDR3 length is 15 residues. Germline values: CDR1 LGHNT, CDR2 FRNRAP. The CDR3 coding sequence is TGTGCCAGCACCCTCAGGACTAGCGGGAGCGATACGCAGTATTTT. This gives the protein CASTLRTSGSDTQYF.

In this sample, this clone is medium-sized. V is TRBV11-3 and J is TRBJ2-3, with 8 bases lining up with TRBD2. Per the germline V gene, CDR1 is SGHNT and CDR2 is YENEEA. CDR3 length: 16 amino acids. The V and J ends lost 5 bases and 4 bases, in that order; junction bases with no gene match: 11. CDR3 sequence (DNA): TGTGCCAGCAGCCAGGACGGGACTAGGAAGGCAGATACGCAGTATTTT. Protein: CASSQDGTRKADTQYF.

The chain couples TRBV18 to TRBJ2-1, with 12 bases fitting TRBD2. With V trimmed by 0 bases and J by 7 bases, 4 bases remained unmatched. CDR3 size: 16 residues. The germline V gene has CDR1 KGHSH and CDR2 LQKENI. CDR3 sequence: CASSPPGLAGRNEQFF. For the CDR3, the DNA is TGTGCCAGCTCACCACCAGGACTAGCGGGAAGAAATGAGCAGTTCTTC. The variable domain in full, completed from reference TRBV18 and TRBJ2-1, reads NAGVMQNPRHLVRRRGQEARLRCSPMKGHSHVYWYRQLPEEGLKFMVYLQKENIIDESGMPKERFSAEFPKEGPSILRIQQVVRGDSAAYFCASSPPGLAGRNEQFFGPGTRLTVL.

V usage is TRBV11-3 and J usage is TRBJ2-5; either TRBD1 or TRBD2 may fit D (6 bases each). Germline assignment: CDR1 SGHNT and CDR2 YENEEA. Deletions cut 3 bases from V and 4 bases from J, with 12 bases between. This CDR3 region has 14 residues. The CDR3 sequence is CASSLERGVETQYF. CDR3 nucleotide sequence: TGTGCCAGCAGCTTGGAAAGGGGGGTAGAGACCCAGTACTTC.

This clone appeared a few times. The rearrangement uses TRBV28 and TRBJ1-1; 9 nucleotides line up with TRBD1. The germline V gene encodes CDR1 MDHEN and CDR2 SYDVKM. This CDR3 comprises 15 residues. V trimming: 3 bases; J trimming: 6 bases; junction bases outside the gene matches: 8. The CDR3 here is CASSFRTGGDAEAFF. CDR3 DNA sequence: TGTGCCAGCAGTTTTAGAACAGGGGGCGACGCTGAAGCTTTCTTT. The whole variable domain, filled in from reference TRBV28 and TRBJ1-1, reads DVKVTQSSRYLVKRTGEKVFLECVQDMDHENMFWYRQDPGLGLRLIYFSYDVKMKEKGDIPEGYSVSREKKERFSLILESASTNQTSMYLCASSFRTGGDAEAFFGQGTRLTVV.

The chain couples TRBV9 to TRBJ2-2, with D hard to call. V lost 5 bases and J 2 bases, leaving 4 bases between the germline ends. Germline V gene lookup returns CDR1 SGDLS and CDR2 YYNGEE. The CDR3 totals 12 residues. The chain's CDR3 is CASRVNTGELFF. The CDR3 region has the DNA TGTGCCAGCAGGGTCAACACCGGGGAGCTGTTTTTT. Based on the CDR3 plus reference TRBV9 and TRBJ2-2, the full variable domain is DSGVTQTPKHLITATGQRVTLRCSPRSGDLSVYWYQQSLDQGLQFLIQYYNGEERAKGNILERFSAQQFPDLHSELNLSSLELGDSALYFCASRVNTGELFFGEGSRLTVL.

Relative to its sample, this clone is medium-sized. The DNA for the CDR3 is TGTGCCAGCAGCCTCGGCAATGGGTTCGGCTATGGCTACACCTTC. It codes for CASSLGNGFGYGYTF. This sequence joins TRBV11-3 and TRBJ1-2, with D unclear. Deletions cut 5 bases from V and 4 bases from J, with 17 bases between. CDR1 is SGHNT and CDR2 is YENEEA in the germline V gene. This CDR3 comprises 15 residues.

The chain uses TRBV6-8 and TRBJ2-1; 10 nucleotides agree with TRBD2. V dropped 4 bases and J dropped 2; count of bases not matched to a gene: 2. Germline V CDR1 and CDR2: MNHGY, SAAAGT. CDR3 size: 15 residues. CDR3 loop: CASSSLAGTYNEQFF. The CDR3 region has the DNA TGTGCCAGCAGTTCACTAGCGGGGACCTACAATGAGCAGTTCTTC.

This clone is categorized as medium-sized. The V call is TRBV11-3, the J call TRBJ1-2; TRBD1 matches 7 bases. J lost 4 bases, V lost 3 bases, and 11 bases had no gene match. The CDR3 loop spans 16 amino acids. Germline values: CDR1 SGHNT, CDR2 YENEEA. CDR3 coding DNA: TGTGCCAGCAGCTTGGTTTTAGTAGGGACAGCCTATGGCTACACCTTC. Translated, it gives CASSLVLVGTAYGYTF.

The chain carries TRBV9 and TRBJ2-1, with D perhaps matching TRBD2 (6 bases). The CDR3 sequence is 16 residues long. The V and J ends lost 2 bases and 2 bases respectively, with 14 bases between them. Germline assignment: CDR1 SGDLS and CDR2 YYNGEE. The CDR3 DNA follows: TGTGCCAGCAGCGTCCTAGCTTGGGGGGCCTACAATGAGCAGTTCTTC. This gives the protein CASSVLAWGAYNEQFF.

This clone appeared a few times. V gene TRBV11-3 combines with J gene TRBJ1-1, with 7 bases that match TRBD1. Trimming took 1 base from V and 4 from J; bases not matched to a gene: 6. There are 15 residues in the CDR3. The germline gives CDR1 SGHNT, CDR2 YENEEA. The CDR3 here is CASSLGGDRTTEAFF. CDR3 nucleotide sequence: TGTGCCAGCAGCTTAGGGGGGGACAGAACCACTGAAGCTTTCTTT.

The gene calls are TRBV11-3 and TRBJ1-2, with 11 bases fitting TRBD1. The junction had 6 bases not matched to a gene; V was cut back by 5 bases and J by 4 bases. The CDR3 length is 15 residues. Germline V gives CDR1 SGHNT, CDR2 YENEEA. The CDR3 nucleotides read TGTGCCAGCAGCAACCGGGACAGGGGGGTCTATGGCTACACCTTC. It specifies CASSNRDRGVYGYTF.

V and J are TRBV11-3 and TRBJ1-3; D is ambiguous. Germline lookup yields CDR1 SGHNT and CDR2 YENEEA. Trimming pared 3 bases from V and 2 bases from J, leaving 11 bases between. The CDR3 totals 15 residues. CDR3 loop: CASSLGGRTGNTIYF. The CDR3 region has the DNA TGTGCCAGCAGCTTGGGAGGGAGGACTGGAAACACCATATATTTT.

The V and J genes are TRBV2 and TRBJ1-1; D ambiguous. The germline V gene encodes CDR1 SNHLY and CDR2 FYNNEI. The ends were cut back, 2 bases at V and 4 bases at J, with 17 bases in the middle. This CDR3 is built from 16 residues. DNA for the CDR3: TGTGCCAGCAGTGAATGGGGAGCGGGTTCGGGCACTGAAGCTTTCTTT. Translating gives CASSEWGAGSGTEAFF.

The chain uses TRBV29-1 and TRBJ1-4, with D tentatively TRBD1 (5 bases). CDR1 is SQVTM and CDR2 is ANQGSEA in the germline V gene. V shed 6 bases and J shed 8 bases, with 16 bases lying between them. The CDR3 is 13 residues long. CDR3 residues: CSVIGQGLEKLFF. DNA for the CDR3: TGCAGCGTAATAGGACAAGGTTTGGAAAAACTGTTTTTT.

By frequency in the sample, this clone is large. The chain recombines TRBV4-1 with TRBJ2-2; 9 nucleotides align to TRBD2. V shed 6 bases and J 4 bases; nucleotides not matched to a gene: 9. This CDR3 has 16 amino acids. Germline CDR1 reads MGHRA; CDR2 reads YSYEKL. CDR3 coding DNA: TGCGCCAGCAGTCTACTAGCGGGTTGGGGCACCGGGGAGCTGTTTTTT. Residues: CASSLLAGWGTGELFF.

This sequence joins TRBV10-1 and TRBJ1-5; 7 bases agree with TRBD1. CDR1 and CDR2 (germline): WNHNN, SYGVQD (reference sequence). This CDR3 region has 16 residues. The trim removed 5 bases at V and 2 bases at J, leaving 9 bases unmatched. The CDR3 DNA is TGCGCCAGCAGTATAGTGAAGGGGACAGGCAATCAGCCCCAGCATTTT. Translated, it gives CASSIVKGTGNQPQHF.

The table lists this clone with a few counts. The CDR3 DNA follows: TGTGCCAGCAGCTTGGGACTGGAGGGCGAAACCGGGGAGCTGTTTTTT. This gives the protein CASSLGLEGETGELFF. This chain uses TRBV11-3 with TRBJ2-2; D might be TRBD2 (6 bases). Trimming shortened V by 3 bases and J by 5 bases, and 16 bases separated the two germline ends. CDR3 length equals 16 residues. The V gene's germline CDR1 is SGHNT and CDR2 YENEEA. Using reference TRBV11-3 and TRBJ2-2 for the parts outside the CDR3, the full variable domain is EAGVVQSPRYKIIEKKQPVAFWCNPISGHNTLYWYLQNLGQGPELLIRYENEEAVDDSQLPKDRFSAERLKGVDSTLKIQPAELGDSAVYLCASSLGLEGETGELFFGEGSRLTVL.

This clone has a handful of counts. The chain is built from TRBV19 and TRBJ2-7; 8 bases align to TRBD2. Trimming removed 2 bases from V and 5 bases from J; junction bases left unmatched: 5. The CDR3 spans 14 residues. Germline CDR1 reads LNHDA; CDR2 reads SQIVND (reference sequence). The CDR3 protein is CASSISGSPHEQYV. The DNA of the CDR3 is TGTGCCAGTAGTATAAGCGGGAGTCCCCACGAGCAGTACGTC.

The chain is built from TRBV9 and TRBJ1-5; 8 bases line up with TRBD1. V was clipped by 5 bases and J by 7 bases; unmatched bases: 11. Germline CDR1 reads SGDLS; CDR2 reads YYNGEE. CDR3 size: 15 residues. The CDR3 DNA follows: TGTGCCAGCAGTAGGGACAGGCCGAGAGAACAGCCCCAGCATTTT. This translates into CASSRDRPREQPQHF.

This chain uses TRBV30 with TRBJ2-7, with 15 bases that match TRBD2. This CDR3 contains 15 residues. V trimming: 5 bases; J trimming: 6 bases; junction bases outside the gene matches: 8. The germline V gene encodes CDR1 GTSNPN and CDR2 SVGIG (reference sequence). CDR3 residues: CAWAPGLAGGLEQYV. The CDR3 region has the DNA TGTGCCTGGGCCCCGGGACTAGCGGGAGGACTCGAGCAGTACGTC.

V and J are TRBV19 and TRBJ1-1; TRBD1 agrees at 7 bases. The ends lost 9 bases at V and 1 base at J; junction bases unmatched: 5. The CDR3 is 13 amino acids. Germline CDR1 reads LNHDA; CDR2 reads SQIVND (reference sequence). CDR3 in amino acids: CASADRANTEAFF. As DNA, the CDR3 is TGTGCCAGCGCCGACAGGGCGAACACTGAAGCTTTCTTT. Combining the CDR3 with reference TRBV19 and TRBJ1-1 gives the whole variable domain DGGITQSPKYLFRKEGQNVTLSCEQNLNHDAMYWYRQDPGQGLRLIYYSQIVNDFQKGDIAEGYSVSREKKESFPLTVTSAQKNPTAFYLCASADRANTEAFFGQGTRLTVV.